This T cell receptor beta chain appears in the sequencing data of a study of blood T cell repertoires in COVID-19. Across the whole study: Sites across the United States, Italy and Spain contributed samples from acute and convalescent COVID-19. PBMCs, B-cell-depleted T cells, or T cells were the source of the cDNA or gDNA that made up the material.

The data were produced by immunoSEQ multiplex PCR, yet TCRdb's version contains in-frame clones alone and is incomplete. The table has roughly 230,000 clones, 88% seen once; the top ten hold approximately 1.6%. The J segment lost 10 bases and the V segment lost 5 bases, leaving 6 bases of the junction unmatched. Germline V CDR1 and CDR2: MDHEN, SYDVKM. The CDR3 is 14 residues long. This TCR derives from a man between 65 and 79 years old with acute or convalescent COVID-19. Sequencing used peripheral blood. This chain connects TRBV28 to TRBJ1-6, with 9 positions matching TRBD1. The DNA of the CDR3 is TGTGCCAGCAGTCTCCGGGACAGGGTATCACCCCTCCACTTT. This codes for CASSLRDRVSPLHF. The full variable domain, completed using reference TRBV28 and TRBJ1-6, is DVKVTQSSRYLVKRTGEKVFLECVQDMDHENMFWYRQDPGLGLRLIYFSYDVKMKEKGDIPEGYSVSREKKERFSLILESASTNQTSMYLCASSLRDRVSPLHFGNGTRLTVT.